The 20 T cell receptor beta chains below come from one sample, sequenced in a study of blood T cell repertoires in COVID-19 (dated by TCRdb to about 2020). Library preparation was by the immunoSEQ multiplex PCR assay. In TCRdb, the immuneACCESS table is reduced to in-frame sequences with V and J assigned. These tables do not hold every clone; where another copy was compared, an unresolved V gene accounts for under half, and the others remain unexplained. The sample contains around 260,000 clones, about nine tenths of them found a single time. Of the sample, less than 1.6% is held by the ten largest clones. Sequenced material: peripheral blood. These receptors all come from a woman between 40 and 50 years old who had recovered from COVID-19.

V usage is TRBV6-5 and J usage is TRBJ1-2, with 9 bases that match TRBD1. The CDR3 contains 14 residues. Losses at the gene ends were 0 bases for V and 13 bases for J; bases not matched to a gene: 9. Looked up from germline, CDR1 is MNHEY and CDR2 is SVGAGI. CDR3 bases: TGTGCCAGCAGTTACTCGCCACAGGGGGCCCTAACCACCTTC. Translating it yields CASSYSPQGALTTF.

The V call is TRBV13, the J call TRBJ2-2; D gene ambiguous. CDR1 is PRHDT and CDR2 is FYEKMQ in the germline V gene (reference sequence). Trimming took 5 bases from V and 5 from J, leaving 21 bases between them. The CDR3 runs to 17 residues. DNA for the CDR3: TGTGCCAGCAGCCCGTCTTGGCCAGAAAGAACGACCGGGGAGCTGTTTTTT. Encoded protein: CASSPSWPERTTGELFF. Filled out from reference TRBV13 and TRBJ2-2, the complete variable domain reads AAGVIQSPRHLIKEKRETATLKCYPIPRHDTVYWYQQGPGQDPQFLISFYEKMQSDKGSIPDRFSAQQFSDYHSELNMSSLELGDSALYFCASSPSWPERTTGELFFGEGSRLTVL.

V usage is TRBV7-2 and J usage is TRBJ2-7; D is perhaps TRBD2 (6 bases). The germline V gene encodes CDR1 SGHTA and CDR2 FQGNSA. This CDR3 comprises 13 residues. Between the trimmed V and J ends, which lost 5 bases and 7 bases, there was a span of 15 bases. As DNA, the CDR3 is TGTGCCAGCAGCGACCGGCCACGGGGGGAGCAGTACTTC. Translating it yields CASSDRPRGEQYF.

The CDR3 region is CASSQGSSGGDKYF. CDR3 nucleotides: TGTGCCAGCAGCCAAGGGAGTAGTGGGGGGGACAAGTACTTC. The chain recombines TRBV7-9 with TRBJ2-7, with D perhaps TRBD2 (7 bases). Germline-derived CDR1 and CDR2 are SEHNR and FQNEAQ (reference sequence). The CDR3 runs 14 residues. V lost 5 bases and J lost 11, with 22 bases in between. Supplemented by reference TRBV7-9 and TRBJ2-7, the full variable domain reads DTGVSQNPRHKITKRGQNVTFRCDPISEHNRLYWYRQTLGQGPEFLTYFQNEAQLEKSRLLSDRFSAERPKGSFSTLEIQRTEQGDSAMYLCASSQGSSGGDKYFGPGTRLTVT.

V usage is TRBV28 and J usage is TRBJ2-2; 7 bases agree with TRBD1. V shed 7 bases, J shed 7 bases, and the junction held 18 bases outside the gene matches. The CDR3 is 17 amino acids. Per germline, CDR1 MDHEN and CDR2 SYDVKM. Written as DNA, the CDR3 is TGTGCCAGCAATGGGGGAGTGGGACAGCTTGAAGGCGGGGAGCTGTTTTTT. Translated: CASNGGVGQLEGGELFF.

The chain links TRBV6-5 to TRBJ2-1; 11 bases match TRBD2. The CDR3 contains 15 residues. CDR1 and CDR2 from the germline V gene are MNHEY and SVGAGI. Unmatched junction bases numbered 6, after V lost 6 bases and J lost 5 bases. CDR3 coding DNA: TGTGCCAGCAGCCCCACTAGCGGGGGCCACAATGAGCAGTTCTTC. This sequence encodes CASSPTSGGHNEQFF.

The CDR3 loop is CASSWDSPEAFF. The CDR3 coding sequence is TGTGCCAGCAGCTGGGACAGCCCTGAAGCTTTCTTT. The chain joins TRBV11-2 to TRBJ1-1, with TRBD1 identical over 7 bases. The CDR3 loop spans 12 amino acids. J lost 6 bases, V lost 4 bases, and 2 bases had no gene match. The germline V gene has CDR1 SGHAT and CDR2 FQNNGV.

V and J are TRBV29-1 and TRBJ1-3; 9 bases fit TRBD1. With V trimmed by 5 bases and J by 6 bases, 8 bases remained unmatched. CDR3 size: 14 residues. Per germline, CDR1 SQVTM and CDR2 ANQGSEA. CDR3 sequence reads: CSVTRGDRVNTIYF. The DNA for the CDR3 is TGCAGCGTTACCCGTGGGGACAGGGTAAACACCATATATTTT.

The chain couples TRBV6-5 to TRBJ1-4; 9 nucleotides agree with TRBD1. In germline, CDR1 is MNHEY, CDR2 SVGAGI. V dropped 6 bases and J dropped 8; count of bases not matched to a gene: 7. The CDR3 runs to 14 residues. CDR3 in DNA: TGTGCCAGCAGACCGACAGGGGGAGAAGAAAAACTGTTTTTT. Encoded protein: CASRPTGGEEKLFF.

The genes are TRBV5-4 and TRBJ1-2, with TRBD1 matching over 10 bases. This CDR3 is built from 15 residues. Germline CDR1 reads SGHNT; CDR2 reads YYREEE (reference sequence). Germline trimming cut 4 bases from V and 1 base from J; bases unmatched to any gene: 4. The DNA of the CDR3 is TGTGCCAGCAGCCCCGGGACAGGGGTTAACTATGGCTACACCTTC. This encodes CASSPGTGVNYGYTF.

This clone was seen just once. This chain uses TRBV5-6 with TRBJ2-3, with 13 bases that match TRBD2. V lost 1 base and J lost 4; bases outside the gene matches: 3. In germline, CDR1 is SGHDT, CDR2 YYEEEE. The CDR3 totals 16 residues. The CDR3 DNA reads TGTGCCAGCAGCTTGAGGACTAGCGGGGGCTCAGATACGCAGTATTTT. It encodes CASSLRTSGGSDTQYF.

The chain links TRBV7-2 to TRBJ1-2; D gene ambiguous. V lost 1 base and J 5 bases, leaving 11 bases between the germline ends. This CDR3 is 14 amino acids long. Germline V gene lookup returns CDR1 SGHTA and CDR2 FQGNSA. This chain's CDR3 is CASSLGWRIYGYTF. CDR3 nucleotides: TGTGCCAGCAGCTTAGGGTGGCGGATATATGGCTACACCTTC.

This clone has just a few counts. The chain employs TRBV6-5 and TRBJ1-1; 8 nucleotides align to TRBD1. After removal of 4 bases from V and 1 base from J, the junction contained 5 bases not matched to a gene. Germline loops: CDR1 MNHEY, CDR2 SVGAGI. This CDR3 has 15 residues. The DNA of the CDR3 is TGTGCCAGCAGTTTCACCGGGACAGGGAACACTGAAGCTTTCTTT. Protein product: CASSFTGTGNTEAFF.

The V call is TRBV6-5, the J call TRBJ2-7; a weak D match, TRBD2 (6 bases). The CDR3 totals 15 residues. Germline assignment: CDR1 MNHEY and CDR2 SVGAGI. Trimming removed 7 bases at V and 0 bases at J, with 16 bases between. The CDR3 protein is CASKIAERSSYEQYF. The DNA for the CDR3 is TGTGCCAGCAAAATAGCGGAGAGGAGCTCCTACGAGCAGTACTTC.

This chain uses TRBV19 with TRBJ1-5; a possible D gene is TRBD1 (6 bases). The CDR3 has 16 residues. The V and J ends lost 5 bases and 2 bases respectively, with 16 bases between them. Looked up from germline, CDR1 is LNHDA and CDR2 is SQIVND (reference sequence). DNA for the CDR3: TGTGCCAGTAGTCCCCAGGGGCGGCAGGGCAATCAGCCCCAGCATTTT. Its protein product is CASSPQGRQGNQPQHF.

The chain is built from TRBV11-2 and TRBJ2-5; perhaps TRBD2 as D (5 bases). The germline gives CDR1 SGHAT, CDR2 FQNNGV. V lost 0 bases to trimming and J lost 5 bases, with 10 bases between them. The CDR3 contains 14 residues. Here the CDR3 DNA reads TGTGCCAGCAGCTTAGATGCAGGAGGCGAGACCCAGTACTTC. It codes for CASSLDAGGETQYF. The complete variable domain, with remaining parts taken from reference TRBV11-2 and TRBJ2-5, reads EAGVAQSPRYKIIEKRQSVAFWCNPISGHATLYWYQQILGQGPKLLIQFQNNGVVDDSQLPKDRFSAERLKGVDSTLKIQPAKLEDSAVYLCASSLDAGGETQYFGPGTRLLVL.

The chain couples TRBV7-3 to TRBJ2-3; 7 bases are a match to TRBD2. CDR1 SGHTA and CDR2 FQGTGA come from the germline V gene. V gave up 3 bases and J gave up 3 bases; unmatched junction bases: 6. CDR3 size: 15 residues. The CDR3 DNA reads TGTGCCAGCAGCTTTGTGGGCGGGGGAACAGATACGCAGTATTTT. This codes for CASSFVGGGTDTQYF.

There are a few counts of this clone. This chain joins TRBV5-5 and TRBJ1-1; possibly TRBD1 for D (6 bases). Germline loops: CDR1 SGHKS, CDR2 YYEKEE (reference sequence). V dropped 3 bases and J dropped 1 base, with 13 bases sitting between them. This CDR3 is built from 15 residues. Written as DNA, the CDR3 is TGTGCCAGCAGCTACAGGGTCGGAACGAACACTGAAGCTTTCTTT. Translated, it gives CASSYRVGTNTEAFF.

The chain joins TRBV27 to TRBJ2-7; D remains unclear. The CDR3 spans 13 residues. CDR1 and CDR2 (germline): MNHEY, SMNVEV (reference sequence). V was trimmed by 1 base and J by 2 bases, leaving 6 bases between them. CDR3 sequence reads: CASSLFSTYEQYF. DNA for the CDR3: TGTGCCAGCAGTTTATTCAGTACCTACGAGCAGTACTTC.

J is TRBJ1-1 and V is TRBV29-1, with 8 bases aligning to TRBD1. The germline CDR1 and CDR2 sequences are SQVTM and ANQGSEA. CDR3 length: 12 amino acids. With V trimmed by 7 bases and J by 6 bases, 7 bases remained unmatched. The CDR3 is CSGGQGGPEAFF. The CDR3 DNA sequence: TGCAGCGGCGGACAGGGAGGACCTGAAGCTTTCTTT.